This T cell receptor (beta chain) was profiled in a study of beta chain features in type 1 diabetes. Background on the study: The samples had more than 95 million sorted cells examined in all.

CD45RO/CCR7/CD25/CD127/CD95/CD27 separated CD4+ naive, central memory, regulatory and stem cell-like memory cells by sorting. Broader study findings: In type 1 diabetes patients, VDJ junctions had fewer insertions; deletions at these junctions were more frequent. Moderate yet significant TCRB CDR3 shortening was seen in Type 1 diabetes patients in all four CD4+ subsets.

Sequencing targeted expressed TCRB transcripts, as all isolated RNA had been reverse transcribed. Libraries were prepared by immunoSEQ multiplex PCR; TCRdb keeps only in-frame clonotypes and omits some of them. The sample lists around 240,000 clones; approximately 16% were seen once. The table lists this clone with a few counts. The target antigen is unknown. The CDR3 length is 16 residues. Germline CDR1 reads MGHRA; CDR2 reads YSYEKL. J lost 3 bases, V lost 4 bases, and 9 bases had no gene match. This rearrangement joins TRBV4-1 to TRBJ2-3; 8 nucleotides agree with TRBD2. This receptor was taken from a man in his thirties or forties with type 1 diabetes. Sequenced: naive CD4+ T cells from blood. The CDR3 loop is CASSPRLAGGTDTQYF. CDR3 coding DNA: TGCGCCAGCAGCCCCCGGCTAGCGGGTGGGACAGATACGCAGTATTTT.